These T cell receptor beta chains were read from a single sample in a study of blood T cells in healthy people across ages. Each CDR3 protein is one row after TCRdb ran MiXCR on the 5' RACE reads. The data show 850,000 to 1,000,000 distinct CDR3 sequences, roughly 50% seen once. The source material was blood. Receptors originate from an older woman in good health. Both conserved end residues are part of each CDR3. D genes are given only for firm matches. Size values are once, few and many counts, or a class for expanded clones, and some rows have none.

v_call	clone_size	d_call	j_call	cdr3_aa	cdr3_nt
TRBV3-1	many	-	TRBJ2-3	CASSQVGTQYF	TGCGCCAGCAGCCAAGTGGGTACGCAGTATTTT
TRBV7-9	-	TRBD1	TRBJ1-2	CASSLSDRGRPGYTF	TGTGCCAGCAGCTTATCGGACAGGGGGCGTCCTGGCTACACCTTC
TRBV4-3	few	TRBD1	TRBJ2-3	CASSLTWTGATDTQYF	TGCGCCAGCAGCCTAACATGGACAGGAGCAACGGATACGCAGTATTTT
TRBV7-6	few	TRBD1	TRBJ2-7	CASSPLTGSGVYEQYF	TGTGCCAGCAGCCCCCTGACAGGGAGTGGGGTCTACGAGCAGTACTTC
TRBV5-5	-	-	TRBJ2-1	CASSRTRAGAYNEQFF	TGTGCCAGCAGCCGTACCCGGGCAGGGGCCTACAATGAGCAGTTCTTC
TRBV6-5	few	-	TRBJ2-3	CASPRGGLRDTQYF	TGTGCCAGCCCGAGAGGGGGTCTTCGAGATACGCAGTATTTT
TRBV13	-	TRBD2	TRBJ2-1	CASSLGGLAVRDEQFF	TGTGCCAGCAGCTTAGGGGGACTAGCCGTACGGGATGAGCAGTTCTTC
TRBV9	-	-	TRBJ2-3	CASSVAPSTDTQYF	TGTGCCAGCAGCGTAGCCCCTAGCACAGATACGCAGTATTTT
TRBV7-9	-	TRBD1	TRBJ2-1	CASVLGQHNEQFF	TGTGCCAGCGTCCTGGGACAGCACAATGAGCAGTTCTTC
TRBV4-1	-	TRBD1	TRBJ2-7	CASSQPRDRGSEQYF	TGCGCCAGCAGCCAACCGCGGGACAGGGGTTCCGAGCAGTACTTC
TRBV20-1	few	-	TRBJ1-2	CSASTGSNYGYTF	TGCAGTGCTAGTACAGGGTCTAACTATGGCTACACCTTC
TRBV20-1	few	TRBD2	TRBJ2-1	CSASSLGGREGPRGEQFF	TGCAGTGCTAGTAGCCTCGGTGGGCGGGAGGGCCCTCGAGGTGAGCAGTTCTTC
TRBV20-1	-	-	TRBJ2-7	CSARGWTSYEQYF	TGCAGTGCTAGAGGTTGGACCTCATACGAGCAGTACTTC
TRBV4-1	few	-	TRBJ2-5	CASSQDGAMGETQYF	TGCGCCAGCAGCCAAGATGGGGCTATGGGGGAGACCCAGTACTTC
TRBV7-2	few	-	TRBJ2-3	CASSLNAHTDTQYF	TGTGCCAGCAGCTTAAATGCCCACACAGATACGCAGTATTTT
TRBV7-8	-	TRBD2	TRBJ2-3	CASSLARASGYTDTQYF	TGTGCCAGCAGCTTAGCGAGGGCTAGCGGATACACAGATACGCAGTATTTT
TRBV6-6	-	-	TRBJ2-7	CASRSGTEYDEQYF	TGTGCCAGCAGGTCCGGGACTGAGTACGACGAGCAGTACTTC
TRBV20-1	few	TRBD1	TRBJ2-5	CSARLSGTGLLQETQYF	TGCAGTGCCAGACTTTCCGGGACAGGGCTACTCCAAGAGACCCAGTACTTC
TRBV15	few	-	TRBJ1-2	CATSRVTGSLGYGYTF	TGTGCCACCAGCAGAGTTACAGGCAGTTTGGGCTATGGCTACACCTTC
TRBV30	few	-	TRBJ2-7	CAWRLPGYEQYF	TGTGCCTGGAGGCTTCCAGGGTACGAGCAGTACTTC
TRBV29-1	few	-	TRBJ2-7	CSVDRDNSYEQYF	TGCAGCGTGGACCGGGACAACTCCTACGAGCAGTACTTC
TRBV7-8	-	-	TRBJ2-1	CASSTGTGQFF	TGTGCCAGCAGCACAGGGACCGGGCAGTTCTTC
TRBV11-2	-	TRBD2	TRBJ2-5	CPSSLASGRLGETQYF	TGTCCCAGCAGCTTAGCTAGCGGGAGGCTAGGGGAGACCCAGTACTTC
TRBV7-3	-	-	TRBJ2-1	CASSLGSYYYNEQFF	TGTGCCAGCAGCTTAGGCTCATACTACTACAATGAGCAGTTCTTC
TRBV4-3	-	TRBD2	TRBJ2-1	CASSLGLAGGVDEQFF	TGCGCCAGCAGCCTGGGACTAGCGGGAGGGGTCGATGAGCAGTTCTTC
TRBV28	once	TRBD1	TRBJ2-7	CASSFAGGEYEQYF	TGTGCCAGCAGTTTTGCAGGGGGCGAGTACGAGCAGTACTTC
TRBV3-1	-	-	TRBJ2-1	CASSPSGDYNEQFF	TGTGCCAGCAGTCCGAGCGGAGACTACAATGAGCAGTTCTTC
TRBV29-1	once	-	TRBJ2-7	CSVVGRAPYEQYF	TGCAGCGTTGTTGGCAGGGCCCCCTACGAGCAGTACTTC
TRBV14	-	TRBD1	TRBJ2-4	CASSPRLGQGEMTKNIQYF	TGTGCCAGCAGCCCGAGACTCGGACAGGGGGAGATGACCAAAAACATTCAGTACTTC
TRBV6-1	few	-	TRBJ2-1	CASSAEGRGQRNNEQFF	TGTGCCAGCAGTGCTGAGGGGAGGGGGCAGCGAAACAATGAGCAGTTCTTC
TRBV7-9	few	-	TRBJ1-3	CASSLGVRDSSGNTIYF	TGTGCCAGCAGCTTAGGAGTACGGGATTCGTCTGGAAACACCATATATTTT
TRBV7-2	many	-	TRBJ2-1	CASKLVGLASNEQFF	TGTGCCAGTAAACTTGTGGGTCTAGCGAGCAATGAGCAGTTCTTC
TRBV28	-	-	TRBJ1-5	CATRGANQPQHF	TGTGCCACCCGGGGGGCTAATCAGCCCCAGCATTTT
TRBV28	-	-	TRBJ1-2	CATSPPGLNYGYTF	TGTGCCACCTCTCCCCCGGGACTTAACTATGGCTACACCTTC
TRBV12-3/TRBV12-4	many	-	TRBJ2-5	CASSSLGETQYF	TGTGCCAGCAGCTCCTTAGGGGAGACCCAGTACTTC
TRBV7-2	-	-	TRBJ2-5	CASSSGPAETQYF	TGTGCCAGCAGCTCGGGACCGGCGGAGACCCAGTACTTC
TRBV20-1	-	TRBD2	TRBJ2-1	CSAARGRASYNEQFF	TGCAGTGCTGCCCGCGGGAGGGCCTCCTACAATGAGCAGTTCTTC
TRBV29-1	few	TRBD1	TRBJ2-3	CSVGQGARDTQYF	TGCAGCGTTGGACAGGGGGCTAGAGATACGCAGTATTTT
TRBV12-3/TRBV12-4	-	-	TRBJ1-1	CASSLHQNTEAFF	TGTGCCAGCAGCCTACACCAGAACACTGAAGCTTTCTTT
TRBV4-2	-	TRBD2	TRBJ2-3	CASSQELAALTDTQYF	TGTGCCAGCAGCCAAGAACTAGCGGCCCTCACAGATACGCAGTATTTT
TRBV29-1	-	-	TRBJ2-2	CSVEGRANTGELFF	TGCAGCGTTGAAGGCAGGGCGAACACCGGGGAGCTGTTTTTT
TRBV10-3	once	-	TRBJ2-7	CAISDPTGPGYEQYF	TGTGCCATCAGTGACCCCACAGGGCCCGGCTACGAGCAGTACTTC
TRBV5-1	-	-	TRBJ2-3	CASSTADTQYF	TGCGCCAGCAGTACAGCAGATACGCAGTATTTT
TRBV5-1	-	TRBD2	TRBJ2-1	CASSGTSVDNEQFF	TGCGCCAGCAGCGGGACTAGCGTAGACAATGAGCAGTTCTTC
TRBV6-5	few	TRBD2	TRBJ2-4	CASSYSGTTKNIQYF	TGTGCCAGCAGTTACAGCGGGACTACCAAAAACATTCAGTACTTC
TRBV10-3	-	-	TRBJ2-4	CAIKSGTSGDIQYF	TGTGCCATCAAAAGTGGGACAAGCGGGGACATTCAGTACTTC
TRBV27	-	TRBD1	TRBJ2-7	CARRDRGRYEQYF	TGTGCCAGACGGGACAGGGGGCGATACGAGCAGTACTTC
TRBV28	-	-	TRBJ1-5	CASSFFRRGSRPQHF	TGTGCCAGCAGTTTTTTCAGGCGTGGATCTCGGCCCCAGCATTTT
TRBV2	-	-	TRBJ2-3	CASSVPFTDTQYF	TGTGCCAGCAGTGTTCCATTCACAGATACGCAGTATTTT
TRBV15	-	TRBD1	TRBJ1-2	CATSSRTGRGLFQGYTF	TGTGCCACCAGCAGTAGGACAGGAAGGGGGCTTTTCCAGGGCTACACCTTC
TRBV4-3	few	-	TRBJ2-7	CASSRTGTSSYEQYF	TGCGCCAGCAGCCGCACCGGGACTTCAAGTTACGAGCAGTACTTC
TRBV7-9	-	TRBD1	TRBJ2-7	CASSTSLGTGPSYEQYF	TGTGCCAGCAGCACCTCACTAGGGACAGGGCCCTCCTACGAGCAGTACTTC
TRBV7-2	-	-	TRBJ2-7	CASSLASREQYF	TGTGCCAGCAGCTTAGCGTCGAGGGAGCAGTACTTC
TRBV7-8	-	-	TRBJ1-2	CASSPTRGYYGYTF	TGTGCCAGCAGCCCCACTCGGGGATACTATGGCTACACCTTC
TRBV20-1	-	TRBD1	TRBJ1-2	CSARNRDRAYGYTF	TGCAGTGCTAGAAACCGGGACAGAGCCTATGGCTACACCTTC
TRBV7-2	few	TRBD2	TRBJ2-6	CASRSSGRASGANVLTF	TGTGCCAGCAGGTCTAGCGGACGGGCCTCTGGGGCCAACGTCCTGACTTTC
TRBV21-1	many	-	TRBJ2-5	CATGSGQEERTQYF	TGTGCCACGGGATCGGGACAAGAGGAACGGACCCAGTACTTC
TRBV7-2	-	TRBD1	TRBJ2-7	CASSLGGPGQGYEQYF	TGTGCCAGCAGCTTAGGGGGTCCGGGACAGGGTTACGAGCAGTACTTC
TRBV25-1	-	-	TRBJ1-1	CASSETGLGTEAFF	TGTGCCAGCAGTGAGACCGGGTTGGGCACTGAAGCTTTCTTT